A single sample is the source of the 8 T cell receptor beta chains below, sequenced in a study of control samples from healthy donors and cancer patients. Using immunoSEQ multiplex PCR, the repertoire was profiled, and TCRdb retains in-frame clones only, with some absent. The table includes fewer than 200,000 clones, 85% to 90% detected once. The specimen was blood. These receptor sequences come from a woman between 45 and 60 years old in good health.

This clone was seen once. The rearrangement uses TRBV5-1 and TRBJ2-1, with D possibly TRBD1 on 6 matching bases. CDR3 length equals 15 residues. The V end was cut by 0 bases, the J end by 6 bases, with 13 bases between. Germline V gene data show CDR1 as SGHRS and CDR2 as YFSETQ. The CDR3 DNA reads as TGCGCCAGCAGCTTGGCCGGGCAGGGGATCAATGAGCAGTTCTTC. Its translation is CASSLAGQGINEQFF.

This chain connects TRBV15 to TRBJ1-4; D is perhaps TRBD1 (5 bases). Germline CDR1 reads LNHNV; CDR2 reads YYDKDF (reference sequence). This CDR3 spans 16 amino acids. Trimming removed 5 bases from V and 7 bases from J, with 20 bases in between. The CDR3 sequence: CATSFPPSRDGEKLFF. For the CDR3, the DNA is TGTGCCACCAGCTTCCCGCCCTCCAGGGATGGTGAAAAACTGTTTTTT. Together with reference TRBV15 and TRBJ1-4, the CDR3 gives the full variable domain: DAMVIQNPRYQVTQFGKPVTLSCSQTLNHNVMYWYQQKSSQAPKLLFHYYDKDFNNEADTPDNFQSRRPNTSFCFLDIRSPGLGDTAMYLCATSFPPSRDGEKLFFGSGTQLSVL.

The chain carries TRBV28 and TRBJ2-1; D ambiguous. V was cut by 3 bases and J by 0 bases, with 15 bases left in between. CDR3 length equals 17 residues. CDR1 and CDR2 (germline): MDHEN, SYDVKM. This CDR3 reads CASSLFTRLNSYNEQFF. The CDR3 coding sequence is TGTGCCAGCAGTTTGTTCACACGGCTTAACTCCTACAATGAGCAGTTCTTC. The whole variable domain, filled in from reference TRBV28 and TRBJ2-1, reads DVKVTQSSRYLVKRTGEKVFLECVQDMDHENMFWYRQDPGLGLRLIYFSYDVKMKEKGDIPEGYSVSREKKERFSLILESASTNQTSMYLCASSLFTRLNSYNEQFFGPGTRLTVL.

This chain uses TRBV6-5 with TRBJ1-2; D gene unclear. V was cut by 10 bases and J by 1 base, with 19 bases left in between. CDR1 and CDR2 from the germline V gene are MNHEY and SVGAGI. CDR3 length: 15 amino acids. This chain's CDR3 is CAIARPGPVNYGYTF. In nucleotides, the CDR3 is TGTGCCATCGCGCGGCCGGGCCCAGTTAACTATGGCTACACCTTC.

CDR3 in amino acids: CASSHSPPSGGGARETQYF. In DNA form, the CDR3 reads TGTGCCAGCAGCCATTCACCACCATCGGGCGGGGGGGCCCGGGAGACCCAGTACTTC. The chain recombines TRBV3-1 (or the pseudogene TRBV3-2) with TRBJ2-5; 9 bases map to TRBD2. Trimming took 3 bases from V and 5 from J; bases not matched to a gene: 19. CDR3 size: 19 residues. CDR1 and CDR2 from the germline V gene are LGHDT and YNNKEL (reference sequence).

V usage is TRBV2 and J usage is TRBJ2-3, with unresolved D. Looked up from germline, CDR1 is SNHLY and CDR2 is FYNNEI. Trimming removed 4 bases from V and 8 bases from J, with 7 bases in between. The CDR3 runs to 11 residues. CDR3 loop: CASSAESTQYF. Here the CDR3 DNA reads TGTGCCAGCAGTGCCGAGAGTACGCAGTATTTT.

This rearrangement joins TRBV7-2 to TRBJ1-6; D is ambiguous. Germline V lookup: CDR1 SGHTA, CDR2 FQGNSA. There are 17 residues in the CDR3. Trimming took off 7 bases at V and 0 bases at J, with 16 bases between the two ends. Here the CDR3 reads CASNSGGRGSYNSPLHF. CDR3 DNA sequence: TGTGCCAGCAACTCGGGCGGAAGAGGCTCCTATAATTCACCCCTCCACTTT.

This chain connects TRBV27 to TRBJ1-2; D remains unclear. Trimming removed 8 bases at V and 1 base at J, with 8 bases between. Germline CDR1 is MNHEY and CDR2 is SMNVEV (reference sequence). The CDR3 consists of 12 residues. CDR3 nucleotides: TGTGCCAGCGGGGATCTTAACTATGGCTACACCTTC. Protein product: CASGDLNYGYTF.